What follows is one T cell receptor (beta chain) and its context. The data were taken from a study of blood T cell repertoires in COVID-19. The overall study: Specimens from acute and convalescent COVID-19 originated in the United States, Italy and Spain. Nucleic acid was either cDNA or gDNA, and it came from T cells, B-cell-depleted T cells, or PBMCs.

The CDR3 runs to 14 residues. With 5 bases removed from V and 6 bases from J, the gap between germline ends came to 17 bases. Germline lookup yields CDR1 SGHTA and CDR2 FQGNSA. How the authors handled the data: From reference gene primer amplification, estimates of nucleated cell counts were derived. TCRdb's table, derived via immunoSEQ multiplex PCR, lists solely in-frame clones and lacks some. The V and J calls and clone size come from that table; D and trimming were worked out from the DNA. The sample shows tens of thousands of clones, around 91% of them seen only once. The receptor was derived from a human donor in a cohort sampled during active COVID-19. The chain couples TRBV7-2 to TRBJ2-7, with D possibly TRBD2 on 6 matching bases. The sequenced sample was peripheral blood. The chain's CDR3 is CASSTPGGSREQYF. For the CDR3, the DNA is TGTGCCAGCAGCACCCCCGGGGGTAGTCGCGAGCAGTACTTC.